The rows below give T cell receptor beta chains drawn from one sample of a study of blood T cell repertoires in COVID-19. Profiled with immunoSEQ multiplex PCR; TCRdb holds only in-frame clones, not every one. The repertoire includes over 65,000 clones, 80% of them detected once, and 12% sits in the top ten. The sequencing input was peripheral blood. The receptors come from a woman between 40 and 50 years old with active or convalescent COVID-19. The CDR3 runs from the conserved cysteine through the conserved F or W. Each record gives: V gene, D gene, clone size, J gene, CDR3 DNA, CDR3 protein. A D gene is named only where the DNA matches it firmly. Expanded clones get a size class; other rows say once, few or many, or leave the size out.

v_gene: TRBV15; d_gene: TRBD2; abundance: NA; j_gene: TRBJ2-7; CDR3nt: TGTGCCACCAGCAGAGCCGGGGGGGGTACCTACGAGCAGTACTTC; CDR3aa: CATSRAGGGTYEQYF
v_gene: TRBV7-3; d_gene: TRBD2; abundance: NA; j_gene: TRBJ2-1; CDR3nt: TGTGCCAGCAGCTTAACTAGCGGGAGGGCCGGAGAGCAGTTCTTC; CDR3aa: CASSLTSGRAGEQFF
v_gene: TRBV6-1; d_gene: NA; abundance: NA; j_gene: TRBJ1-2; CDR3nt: TGTGCCAGCAGTGACGGGACATCGGATGGCTACACCTTC; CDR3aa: CASSDGTSDGYTF
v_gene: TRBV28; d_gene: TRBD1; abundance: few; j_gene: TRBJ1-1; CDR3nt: TGTGCCAGCAGTTTAGGACAGGGGCGAGCTTTCTTT; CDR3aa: CASSLGQGRAFF
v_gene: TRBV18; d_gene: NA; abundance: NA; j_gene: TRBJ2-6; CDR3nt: TGTGCCAGCTCACCAGGAGGGGCTGGGGCCAACGTCCTGACTTTC; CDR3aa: CASSPGGAGANVLTF
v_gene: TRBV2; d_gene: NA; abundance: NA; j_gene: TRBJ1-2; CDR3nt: TGTGCCAGCAGCGGGGAGGGGCTTACACGTCTCACCTTC; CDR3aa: CASSGEGLTRLTF
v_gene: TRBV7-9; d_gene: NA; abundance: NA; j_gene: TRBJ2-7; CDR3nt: TGTGCCAGCGCCAGGACCGCGTCCGGGATGCAGTACTTC; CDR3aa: CASARTASGMQYF
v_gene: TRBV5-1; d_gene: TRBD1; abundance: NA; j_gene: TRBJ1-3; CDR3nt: TGCGCCAGCAGCCCCGGGACAGCGTTCTCTGGAAACACCATATATTTT; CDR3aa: CASSPGTAFSGNTIYF
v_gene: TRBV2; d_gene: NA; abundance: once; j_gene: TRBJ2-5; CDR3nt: TGTGCCAGCAGCGAAAGACAGGAACCCTTGGGGACCCAGTACTTC; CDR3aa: CASSERQEPLGTQYF
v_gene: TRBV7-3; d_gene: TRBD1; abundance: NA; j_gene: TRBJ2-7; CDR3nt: TGTGCCAGCAGCATCACTGGGACAGGGGTCCACGAGCAGTACTTC; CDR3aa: CASSITGTGVHEQYF
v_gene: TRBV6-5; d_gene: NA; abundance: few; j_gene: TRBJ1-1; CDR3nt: TGTGCCAGCAGTTATAAGGGGGGGAACATGAACACTGAAGCTTTCTTT; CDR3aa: CASSYKGGNMNTEAFF
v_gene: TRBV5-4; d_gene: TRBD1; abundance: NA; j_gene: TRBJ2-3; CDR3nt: TGTGCCAGCAGCTCACCGGACAGGGCCACCGATACGCAGTATTTT; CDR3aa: CASSSPDRATDTQYF
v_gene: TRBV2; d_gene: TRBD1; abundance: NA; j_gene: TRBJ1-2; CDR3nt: TGTGCCAGCAGCAGGGGGCAAGATGGCTACACCTTC; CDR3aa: CASSRGQDGYTF
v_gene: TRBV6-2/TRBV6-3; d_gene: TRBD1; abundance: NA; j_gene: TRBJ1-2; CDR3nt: TGTGCCAGCAGTTACGGGACAGGTGGATATGGCTACACCTTC; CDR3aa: CASSYGTGGYGYTF
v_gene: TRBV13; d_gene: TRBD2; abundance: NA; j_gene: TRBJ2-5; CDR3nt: TGTGCCAGCAGCTTAGGACTAGCGGGGGCGGCCAGGGAGACCCAGTACTTC; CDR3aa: CASSLGLAGAARETQYF
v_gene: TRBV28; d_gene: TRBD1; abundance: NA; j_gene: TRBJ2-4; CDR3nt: TGTGCCAGCAGTCACGGGACAGAAAAAAACATTCAGTACTTC; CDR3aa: CASSHGTEKNIQYF
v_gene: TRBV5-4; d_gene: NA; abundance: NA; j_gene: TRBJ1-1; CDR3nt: TGTGCCAGCAGCTTGGGACAGGCCAGCACTGAAGCTTTCTTT; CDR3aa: CASSLGQASTEAFF
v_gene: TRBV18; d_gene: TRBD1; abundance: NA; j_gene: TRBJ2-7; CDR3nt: TGTGCCAGCTCACCGGGACAGGGGTCCTTACGACTAGCAGGGTACGAGCAGTACTTC; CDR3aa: CASSPGQGSLRLAGYEQYF
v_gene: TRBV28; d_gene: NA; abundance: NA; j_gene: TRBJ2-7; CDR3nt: TGTGCCAGCAGGCAGGTTTTCGACGAGCAGTACTTC; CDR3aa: CASRQVFDEQYF
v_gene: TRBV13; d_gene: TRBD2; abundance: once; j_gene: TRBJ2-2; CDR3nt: TGTGCCAGCAGCTTCCAGACTAGCGGGTCAAGGGAGCTGTTTTTT; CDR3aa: CASSFQTSGSRELFF
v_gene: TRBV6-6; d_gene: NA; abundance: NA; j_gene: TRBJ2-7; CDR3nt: TGTGCCAGCGAACCCTGGAGGGGCTACGAGCAGTACTTC; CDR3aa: CASEPWRGYEQYF
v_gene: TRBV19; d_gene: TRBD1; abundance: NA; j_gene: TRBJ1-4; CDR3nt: TGTGCCAGTAGCCTACAGGGGGCAGGAACTAATGAAAAACTGTTTTTT; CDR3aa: CASSLQGAGTNEKLFF
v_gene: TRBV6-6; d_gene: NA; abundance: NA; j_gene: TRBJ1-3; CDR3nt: TGTGCCAGCAGTTTCACCTCAGGGGCCTCTGGAAACACCATATATTTT; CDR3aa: CASSFTSGASGNTIYF
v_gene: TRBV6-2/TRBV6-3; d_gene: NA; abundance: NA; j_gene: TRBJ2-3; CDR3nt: TGTGCCAGCAGTCCAATGACAGATACGCAGTATTTT; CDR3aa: CASSPMTDTQYF
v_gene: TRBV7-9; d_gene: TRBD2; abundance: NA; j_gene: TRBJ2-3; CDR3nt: TGTGCCAGCAGCCCGCCTCTAGCGGGAGATACGCAGTATTTT; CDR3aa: CASSPPLAGDTQYF
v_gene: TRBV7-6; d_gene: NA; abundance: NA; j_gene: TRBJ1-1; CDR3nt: TGTGCCAGCAGCCCCCAGGGGCCTTCGACTGAAGCTTTCTTT; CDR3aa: CASSPQGPSTEAFF
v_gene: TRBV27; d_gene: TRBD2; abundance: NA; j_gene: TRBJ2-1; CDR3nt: TGTGCCAGCAGTTTCGCGGGAGGGAGGTGGCTTACCTACAATGAGCAGTTCTTC; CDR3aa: CASSFAGGRWLTYNEQFF
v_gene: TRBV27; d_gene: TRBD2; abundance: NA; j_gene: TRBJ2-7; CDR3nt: TGTGCCAGCAGTCCCCTCCCAAAGACTAGCGGGGGGCTCTACGAGCAGTACTTC; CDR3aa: CASSPLPKTSGGLYEQYF
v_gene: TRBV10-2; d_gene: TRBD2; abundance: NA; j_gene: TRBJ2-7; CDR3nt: TGCGCCAGCAGCCCAGCGGGAGTGTCCTACGAGCAGTACTTC; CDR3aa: CASSPAGVSYEQYF
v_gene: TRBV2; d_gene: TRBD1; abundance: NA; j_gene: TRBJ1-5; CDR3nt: TGTGCCAGCAGGAACCGGGACAGCTACCCCAATCAGCCCCAGCATTTT; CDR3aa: CASRNRDSYPNQPQHF
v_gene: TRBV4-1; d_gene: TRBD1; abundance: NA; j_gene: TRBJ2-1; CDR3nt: TGCGCCAGCAGCCAAGAGGGGGGACAGGGGGCATACAATGAGCAGTTCTTC; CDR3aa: CASSQEGGQGAYNEQFF
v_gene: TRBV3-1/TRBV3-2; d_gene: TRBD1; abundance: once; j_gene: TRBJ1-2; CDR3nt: TGTGCCAGCAGCCAAGGGGGACAGGGGGTTAACTATGGCTACACCTTC; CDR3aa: CASSQGGQGVNYGYTF
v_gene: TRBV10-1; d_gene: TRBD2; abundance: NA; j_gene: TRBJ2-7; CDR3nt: TGCGCCAGCAGTGAGACCCCTAGCGGGAGGGGGTACGAGCAGTACTTC; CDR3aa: CASSETPSGRGYEQYF
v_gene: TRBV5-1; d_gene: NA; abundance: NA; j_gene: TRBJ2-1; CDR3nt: TGCGCCAGCAGCTTGGCCCTAGCATCCAATGAGCAGTTCTTC; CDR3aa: CASSLALASNEQFF
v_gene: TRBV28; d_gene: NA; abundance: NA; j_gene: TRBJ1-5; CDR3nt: TGTGCCAGCAGTTTCCACAGGGTTAATATAGAGGGTCAGCCCCAGCATTTT; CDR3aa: CASSFHRVNIEGQPQHF
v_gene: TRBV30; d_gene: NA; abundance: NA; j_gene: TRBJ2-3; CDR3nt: TGTGCCTGGAATCAGTGGCGGGGCACAGATACGCAGTATTTT; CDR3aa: CAWNQWRGTDTQYF
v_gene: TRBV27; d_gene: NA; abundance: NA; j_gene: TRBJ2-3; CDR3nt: TGTGCCAGCACCCAAGGTGGCGGAGCCACTAGCACAGATACGCAGTATTTT; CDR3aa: CASTQGGGATSTDTQYF
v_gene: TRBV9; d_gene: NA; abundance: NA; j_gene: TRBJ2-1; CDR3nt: TGTGCCAGCAGCATTAGCGGCTCCTACAATGAGCAGTTCTTC; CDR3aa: CASSISGSYNEQFF
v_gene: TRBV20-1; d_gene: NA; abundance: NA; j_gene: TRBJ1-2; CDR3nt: TGCAGTGCGTCAGATAACTATGGCTACACCTTC; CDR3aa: CSASDNYGYTF
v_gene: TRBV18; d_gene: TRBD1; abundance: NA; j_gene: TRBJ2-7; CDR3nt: TGTGCCAGCTCAACCCCGGGACAGGGTGGCCCCTACGAGCAGTACTTC; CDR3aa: CASSTPGQGGPYEQYF
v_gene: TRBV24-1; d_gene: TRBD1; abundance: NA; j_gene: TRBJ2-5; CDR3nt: TGTGCCACCAGTGATTTGGCTGAAAGGACAGGGCAAGAGACCCAGTACTTC; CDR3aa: CATSDLAERTGQETQYF
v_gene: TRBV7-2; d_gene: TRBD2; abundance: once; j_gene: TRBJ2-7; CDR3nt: TGTGCCAGCAGCTTAAGACGACTAGCGGGTTCCGAGCAGTACTTC; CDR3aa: CASSLRRLAGSEQYF
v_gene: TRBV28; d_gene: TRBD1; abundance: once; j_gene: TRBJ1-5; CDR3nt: TGTGCCAGCATCGTAGGGACAGGCGATCAGCCCCAGCATTTT; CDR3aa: CASIVGTGDQPQHF
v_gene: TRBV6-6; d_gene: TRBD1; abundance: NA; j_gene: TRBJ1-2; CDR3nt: TGTGCCAGCAGTTACTCCGACAGGGCCTATGGCTACACCTTC; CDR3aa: CASSYSDRAYGYTF
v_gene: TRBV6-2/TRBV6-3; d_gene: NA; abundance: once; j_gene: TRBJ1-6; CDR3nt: TGTGCCAGCAGTTACTCGACGGGGAATTCACCCCTCCACTTT; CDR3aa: CASSYSTGNSPLHF
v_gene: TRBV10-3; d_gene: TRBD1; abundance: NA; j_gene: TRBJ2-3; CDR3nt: TGTGCCATCAGGGACAGGGTGGCAGATACGCAGTATTTT; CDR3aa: CAIRDRVADTQYF
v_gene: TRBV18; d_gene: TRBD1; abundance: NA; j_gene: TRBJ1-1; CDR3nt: TGTGCCAGCTCTCATGGGACAGGGGGCGGGAACACTGAAGCTTTCTTT; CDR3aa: CASSHGTGGGNTEAFF
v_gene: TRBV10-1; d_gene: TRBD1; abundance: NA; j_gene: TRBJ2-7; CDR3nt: TGCGCCAGCTCGGGACAGGGGTACGAGCAGTACTTC; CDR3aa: CASSGQGYEQYF
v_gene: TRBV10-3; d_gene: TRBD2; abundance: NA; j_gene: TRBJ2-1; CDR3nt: TGTGCCATCAGTGAGTCTGAAGGAGCGGGGGGGATTCATGAGCAGTTCTTC; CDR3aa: CAISESEGAGGIHEQFF
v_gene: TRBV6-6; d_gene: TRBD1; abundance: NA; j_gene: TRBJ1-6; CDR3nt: TGTGCCAGCAGTTACTCCGCGACAGGGGTCCGTTCACCCCTCCACTTT; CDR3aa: CASSYSATGVRSPLHF
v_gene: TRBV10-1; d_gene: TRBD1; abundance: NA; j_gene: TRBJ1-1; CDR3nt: TGCGCCAGCAGTGACGGAGGGGGCCTGAACACTGAAGCTTTCTTT; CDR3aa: CASSDGGGLNTEAFF
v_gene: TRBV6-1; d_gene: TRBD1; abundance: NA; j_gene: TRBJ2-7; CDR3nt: TGTGCCAGCAGTCGCCGACAGGGGGCCGACGAGCAGTACTTC; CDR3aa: CASSRRQGADEQYF
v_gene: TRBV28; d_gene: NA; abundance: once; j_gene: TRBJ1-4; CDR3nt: TGTGCCAGCAGTTTGGCGAGTAGGGGAGGTAATGAAAAACTGTTTTTT; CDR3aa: CASSLASRGGNEKLFF
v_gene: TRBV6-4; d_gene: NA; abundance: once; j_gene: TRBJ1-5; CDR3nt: TGTGCCAGCAGCCCGACAGCCCGACAGCCCCAGCATTTT; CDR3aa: CASSPTARQPQHF